The next 21 T cell receptor beta chains were all read from a single sample in a study of T cell repertoires in cytomegalovirus infection. Each CDR3 protein is one row after TCRdb ran MiXCR on the reads. The table records 550,000 to 850,000 distinct CDR3 sequences, around a third of them present only once. Their antigens are not known. Sequences were derived from cultured PBMCs, sampled from culture after CMV antigen stimulation. The receptors were sampled from a human donor in good health (CMV status not recorded). Some clones in this sample may be carry-over from other donors' samples.

The chain employs TRBV29-1 and TRBJ2-3; D possibly corresponds to TRBD1 (5 bases). V was cut by 7 bases and J by 2 bases, with 13 bases left in between. Looked up from germline, CDR1 is SQVTM and CDR2 is ANQGSEA. There are 13 residues in the CDR3. CDR3 coding DNA: TGCAGCGCTCAGGGTTGGGTCACAGATACGCAGTATTTT. Its translation: CSAQGWVTDTQYF.

The V and J genes are TRBV20-1 and TRBJ2-7, with 10 bases fitting TRBD1. This CDR3 spans 15 amino acids. Trimming removed 1 base from V and 6 bases from J; junction bases left unmatched: 9. The germline V gene has CDR1 DFQATT and CDR2 SNEGSKA (reference sequence). The CDR3 is CSARGGGQGDSEQYF. The CDR3 coding sequence is TGCAGTGCTAGAGGGGGAGGACAGGGGGACTCCGAGCAGTACTTC.

This clonotype was seen a single time. The V gene is TRBV6-2 or TRBV6-3, the J gene TRBJ2-5; 8 positions agree with TRBD1. This CDR3 spans 14 amino acids. V lost 2 bases, J lost 4 bases, and 3 bases stayed unmatched. Germline assignment: CDR1 MNHEY and CDR2 SVGEGT. The CDR3 sequence is CASSYRDRSETQYF. The CDR3 coding sequence is TGTGCCAGCAGTTACCGGGACAGGTCAGAGACCCAGTACTTC.

The genes are TRBV11-2 and TRBJ1-3; the D gene is possibly TRBD1 (6 bases). This CDR3 region has 15 residues. Trimming removed 0 bases at V and 1 base at J, with 7 bases between. Germline assignment: CDR1 SGHAT and CDR2 FQNNGV. The CDR3 loop reads CASSLEGTSGNTIYF. DNA of the CDR3: TGTGCCAGCAGCTTAGAAGGGACATCTGGAAACACCATATATTTT.

This clonotype was observed at least ten times. The gene calls are TRBV7-2 and TRBJ1-1, with 7 bases fitting TRBD1. The CDR3 sequence is 13 residues long. From germline, CDR1 is SGHTA and CDR2 FQGNSA. Losses at the gene ends were 3 bases for V and 8 bases for J; bases not matched to a gene: 6. CDR3 amino acids: CASSLRGQTEAFF. CDR3 in DNA: TGTGCCAGCAGCTTGAGGGGACAGACCGAAGCTTTCTTT.

The CDR3 sequence is CASSLGMSETQYF. In DNA form, the CDR3 reads TGTGCCAGCAGCTTGGGCATGTCGGAGACCCAGTACTTC. This sequence joins TRBV5-8 and TRBJ2-5; D unresolved. CDR3 length equals 13 residues. V was shortened by 0 bases and J by 5 bases, with 8 bases between the two germline ends. Germline assignment: CDR1 SGHTS and CDR2 YDEGEE. The whole variable domain, filled in from reference TRBV5-8 and TRBJ2-5, reads EAGVTQSPTHLIKTRGQQATLRCSPISGHTSVYWYQQALGLGLQFLLWYDEGEERNRGNFPPRFSGRQFPNYSSELNVNALELEDSALYLCASSLGMSETQYFGPGTRLLVL.

This chain links TRBV4-3 with TRBJ2-7, with no clear D. The CDR3 consists of 15 residues. V was clipped by 6 bases and J by 2 bases, with 17 bases between them. Germline CDR1 reads LGHNA; CDR2 reads YSLEER. The CDR3 sequence: CASRSHNAEPYEQYF. The CDR3 DNA reads as TGCGCCAGCAGAAGCCATAATGCAGAACCCTACGAGCAGTACTTC.

This clonotype occurred many times. The chain links TRBV7-2 to TRBJ2-3; no reliable D call. This CDR3 is 15 amino acids long. Germline V CDR1 and CDR2: SGHTA, FQGNSA. Trimming pared 3 bases from V and 10 bases from J, leaving 20 bases between. As DNA, the CDR3 is TGTGCCAGCAGCTTCCGGTCTTCCCGATCATTGGCGCAGTATTTT. This sequence encodes CASSFRSSRSLAQYF.

This clonotype was seen ten or more times. This sequence joins TRBV7-2 and TRBJ2-1; maybe TRBD2 (6 bases). V lost 5 bases, J lost 13 bases, and 15 bases lay in between. Germline values: CDR1 SGHTA, CDR2 FQGNSA. The CDR3 extends over 12 amino acids. The CDR3 spells CASSTGLTLQFF. CDR3 nucleotides: TGTGCCAGCAGCACGGGACTCACCCTACAGTTCTTC.

This clonotype was observed many times. V usage is TRBV7-9 and J usage is TRBJ1-4; TRBD1 is a possible D gene (5 bases). This CDR3 spans 14 amino acids. Germline CDR1 SEHNR, CDR2 FQNEAQ (reference sequence). The V and J ends lost 7 bases and 8 bases respectively, with 17 bases between them. The CDR3 nucleotides are TGTGCCAGCAACCCGGGGGGTAGTGCGGAAAAACTGTTTTTT. This gives the protein CASNPGGSAEKLFF.

This clonotype was recorded a few times. The chain employs TRBV19 and TRBJ2-1; D possibly corresponds to TRBD2 (7 bases). Trimming took 1 base from V and 7 from J, leaving 20 bases between them. CDR1 and CDR2 (germline): LNHDA, SQIVND (reference sequence). The CDR3 consists of 17 residues. The CDR3 sequence: CASSIVGGARGINEQFF. The CDR3 DNA is TGTGCCAGTAGTATAGTAGGGGGGGCCAGAGGAATTAATGAGCAGTTCTTC.

This clonotype was counted a few times. This CDR3 reads CASTWTGTVTRGGELFF. DNA of the CDR3: TGTGCCAGCACCTGGACAGGGACCGTGACACGGGGCGGGGAGCTGTTTTTT. The chain uses TRBV6-2 or TRBV6-3 and TRBJ2-2; 8 bases line up with TRBD1. There are 17 residues in the CDR3. V lost 7 bases, J lost 7 bases, and 17 bases stayed unmatched. CDR1 is MNHEY, CDR2 SVGEGT, per germline.

The V call is TRBV20-1, the J call TRBJ1-1, with unresolved D. The ends were cut back, 5 bases at V and 1 base at J, with 11 bases in the middle. The CDR3 extends over 13 amino acids. CDR1 is DFQATT and CDR2 is SNEGSKA in the germline V gene (reference sequence). The CDR3 DNA follows: TGCAGTGCTCCTACCAGCCCGAACACTGAAGCTTTCTTT. Translated, it gives CSAPTSPNTEAFF.

The V call is TRBV20-1, the J call TRBJ2-1; D is undetermined. This CDR3 has 17 amino acids. Trimming stripped 1 base from V and 0 bases from J, with 16 bases between. Germline V gene data show CDR1 as DFQATT and CDR2 as SNEGSKA (reference sequence). Written as DNA, the CDR3 is TGCAGTGCTAGAGCACCCCAGACCGTAAGCTCCTACAATGAGCAGTTCTTC. Translated, it gives CSARAPQTVSSYNEQFF.

The chain has TRBV20-1 and TRBJ2-3; 8 bases fit TRBD1. The ends lost 6 bases at V and 5 bases at J; junction bases unmatched: 4. CDR3 size: 12 residues. The germline gives CDR1 DFQATT, CDR2 SNEGSKA (reference sequence). CDR3 amino acids: CSAPDRVDTQYF. The CDR3 DNA follows: TGCAGTGCGCCGGACAGGGTAGATACGCAGTATTTT.

In this sample, this clonotype turned up a few times. This rearrangement joins TRBV28 to TRBJ2-7; D not certain. The germline V and J ends were trimmed by 3 bases and 2 bases, with 11 bases remaining between them. The CDR3 extends over 14 amino acids. Germline values: CDR1 MDHEN, CDR2 SYDVKM. CDR3 DNA sequence: TGTGCCAGCAGTTTCTGGGCGGAGACCTACGAGCAGTACTTC. Protein product: CASSFWAETYEQYF.

Only a few counts were recorded for this clonotype. The CDR3 region is CASSRTDSGANVLTF. Here the CDR3 DNA reads TGTGCCAGCAGTCGGACAGACTCTGGGGCCAACGTCCTGACTTTC. The chain joins TRBV12-3 or TRBV12-4 to TRBJ2-6, with a tentative D call TRBD1 (6 bases). This CDR3 has 15 residues. Trimming took off 5 bases at V and 0 bases at J, with 8 bases between the two ends.

This clonotype turned up a few times. The V and J genes are TRBV6-2 or TRBV6-3 and TRBJ1-1; D ambiguous. CDR3 length: 16 amino acids. Germline lookup yields CDR1 MNHEY and CDR2 SVGEGT. V was shortened by 6 bases and J by 1 base, with 18 bases between the two germline ends. This chain's CDR3 is CASSPGQKVPNTEAFF. CDR3 DNA: TGTGCCAGCAGCCCGGGCCAGAAGGTCCCGAACACTGAAGCTTTCTTT.

This sequence joins TRBV6-6 and TRBJ1-2; 7 bases line up with TRBD1. V trimming: 5 bases; J trimming: 6 bases; junction bases outside the gene matches: 6. Germline V gives CDR1 MNHNY, CDR2 SVGAGI (reference sequence). The CDR3 length is 13 residues. CDR3 coding DNA: TGTGCCAGCAGTGCCGGGACAGTTAATGGCTACACCTTC. Translation: CASSAGTVNGYTF.

Only a few counts were recorded for this clonotype. The gene calls are TRBV7-8 and TRBJ1-2, with a possible D match to TRBD1 (5 bases). The germline CDR1 and CDR2 sequences are SGHVS and FQNEAQ. The CDR3 is 16 amino acids. V was cut by 2 bases and J by 1 base, with 14 bases left in between. DNA of the CDR3: TGTGCCAGCAGCTTAACCCGGGACCTCCTTAACTATGGCTACACCTTC. Its translation is CASSLTRDLLNYGYTF.

The chain is built from TRBV4-1 and TRBJ2-1; D is perhaps TRBD2 (6 bases). V dropped 1 base and J dropped 7 bases, with 14 bases sitting between them. The germline gives CDR1 MGHRA, CDR2 YSYEKL. The CDR3 covers 15 residues. Here the CDR3 DNA reads TGCGCCAGCAGCCAAGCACCCGGGGCGGGGAATGAGCAGTTCTTC. It translates to CASSQAPGAGNEQFF.